Below are 29 T cell receptor beta chains sequenced from a single sample in a study of cytomegalovirus exposure and HLA in healthy donors. The PCR used 60 Vbeta and 13 Jbeta primers. Generated by immunoSEQ multiplex PCR, the TCRdb table keeps only in-frame clones and is missing some. The table shows about 200,000 clones, with about 87% occurring only once. The specimen sequenced was PBMCs. These receptors all stem from a man aged 30 to 39 in good health and CMV-seronegative.

V usage is TRBV27 and J usage is TRBJ1-1; D remains unclear. The V end lost 3 bases, the J end lost 5 bases, and 13 bases lay between the germline ends. Germline V gene sequence: CDR1 MNHEY, CDR2 SMNVEV (reference sequence). This CDR3 region has 14 residues. The CDR3 loop is CASSFSEGWTEAFF. CDR3 nucleotides: TGTGCCAGCAGTTTCTCCGAGGGTTGGACTGAAGCTTTCTTT.

The chain links TRBV11-3 to TRBJ2-1; D call uncertain. Between the trimmed V and J ends, which lost 2 bases and 10 bases, there was a span of 9 bases. The CDR3 runs 12 residues. CDR1 is SGHNT, CDR2 YENEEA, per germline. The CDR3 sequence: CASSLPQREQFF. The CDR3 DNA reads TGTGCCAGCAGCTTACCCCAGCGAGAGCAGTTCTTC.

This clone was recorded once. V is TRBV6-5 and J is TRBJ1-1; TRBD1 agrees at 7 bases. Germline trimming cut 2 bases from V and 4 bases from J; bases unmatched to any gene: 1. Looked up from germline, CDR1 is MNHEY and CDR2 is SVGAGI. The CDR3 totals 13 residues. The CDR3 DNA reads TGTGCCAGCAGTTACGGACAGGCCACTGAAGCTTTCTTT. It encodes CASSYGQATEAFF.

V and J are TRBV5-1 and TRBJ2-3; the D is unclear. The CDR3 length is 14 residues. V lost 1 base, J lost 1 base, and 7 bases lay in between. Per germline, CDR1 SGHRS and CDR2 YFSETQ. The CDR3 spells CASSLQLGTDTQYF. In nucleotides, the CDR3 is TGCGCCAGCAGCTTGCAGCTAGGCACAGATACGCAGTATTTT. Full variable domain (rest looked up from reference TRBV5-1 and TRBJ2-3): KAGVTQTPRYLIKTRGQQVTLSCSPISGHRSVSWYQQTPGQGLQFLFEYFSETQRNKGNFPGRFSGRQFSNSRSEMNVSTLELGDSALYLCASSLQLGTDTQYFGPGTRLTVL.

The chain couples TRBV2 to TRBJ2-1, with D unresolved. The V gene lost 3 bases and the J gene lost 2 bases, with 8 bases spanning the gap. Germline CDR1 is SNHLY and CDR2 is FYNNEI. The CDR3 contains 14 residues. CDR3 bases: TGTGCCAGCAGTGATGGGCCTACCTACAATGAGCAGTTCTTC. It translates to CASSDGPTYNEQFF. The full variable domain, with the rest looked up from reference TRBV2 and TRBJ2-1, is EPEVTQTPSHQVTQMGQEVILRCVPISNHLYFYWYRQILGQKVEFLVSFYNNEISEKSEIFDDQFSVERPDGSNFTLKIRSTKLEDSAMYFCASSDGPTYNEQFFGPGTRLTVL.

The V gene is TRBV25-1, the J gene TRBJ2-7; tentatively, D is TRBD2 (6 bases). Trimming took off 7 bases at V and 2 bases at J, with 15 bases between the two ends. Germline V gene lookup returns CDR1 MGHDK and CDR2 SYGVNS. This CDR3 is 14 amino acids long. The CDR3 loop reads CASTPWDSPYEQYF. CDR3 bases: TGTGCCAGCACCCCATGGGACTCCCCCTACGAGCAGTACTTC.

CDR3 loop: CASSYSLQGMNTEAFF. The CDR3 DNA follows: TGTGCCAGCAGTTACTCGTTGCAGGGGATGAACACTGAAGCTTTCTTT. The V gene is TRBV6-5, the J gene TRBJ1-1; D possibly corresponds to TRBD1 (6 bases). The CDR3 spans 16 residues. The V end was cut by 0 bases, the J end by 0 bases, with 11 bases between. The germline V gene encodes CDR1 MNHEY and CDR2 SVGAGI.

The V and J genes are TRBV14 and TRBJ1-1; TRBD1 agrees at 8 bases. The V segment lost 4 bases and the J segment 5 bases; nucleotides outside the gene matches: 3. Looked up from germline, CDR1 is SGHDN and CDR2 is FVKESK. CDR3 size: 13 residues. The CDR3 loop reads CASSPGGWTEAFF. CDR3 in DNA: TGTGCCAGCAGCCCAGGGGGCTGGACTGAAGCTTTCTTT.

The V call is TRBV14, the J call TRBJ2-5; 11 positions agree with TRBD1. The germline CDR1 and CDR2 sequences are SGHDN and FVKESK. The CDR3 sequence is 15 residues long. J lost 5 bases, V lost 4 bases, and 6 bases had no gene match. As DNA, the CDR3 is TGTGCCAGCAGCCCGGGACAGGGGGTTCTTGAGACCCAGTACTTC. It specifies CASSPGQGVLETQYF.

The V and J genes are TRBV5-1 and TRBJ2-5, with 8 bases that match TRBD1. This CDR3 has 13 amino acids. CDR1 and CDR2 from the germline V gene are SGHRS and YFSETQ. The V gene end was trimmed by 4 bases and the J gene end by 5 bases; junction bases not matched to a gene: 4. CDR3 region: CASSGRGLETQYF. Written as DNA, the CDR3 is TGCGCCAGCAGCGGCAGGGGGCTGGAGACCCAGTACTTC.

This chain connects TRBV19 to TRBJ2-2; D may be TRBD1 (5 bases). The CDR3 loop spans 15 amino acids. Germline assignment: CDR1 LNHDA and CDR2 SQIVND (reference sequence). V lost 4 bases and J lost 4, with 13 bases in between. CDR3 amino acids: CASSTATAATGELFF. The DNA of the CDR3 is TGTGCCAGTAGTACGGCGACAGCAGCCACCGGGGAGCTGTTTTTT.

V gene TRBV12-5 combines with J gene TRBJ2-1, with D tentatively TRBD1 (6 bases). The CDR3 loop spans 13 amino acids. V lost 5 bases, J lost 5 bases, and 10 bases lay in between. Germline lookup yields CDR1 LGHNT and CDR2 FRNRAP. The CDR3 DNA reads as TGTGCTAGTGGTCGGACAGCCGACAATGAGCAGTTCTTC. This sequence encodes CASGRTADNEQFF.

V is TRBV6-1 and J is TRBJ2-7; tentative D call: TRBD1 (6 bases). The CDR3 consists of 14 residues. From germline, CDR1 is MNHNS and CDR2 SASEGT. Trimming removed 7 bases at V and 3 bases at J, with 16 bases between. Here the CDR3 reads CASNLEGRGYEQYF. CDR3 nucleotide sequence: TGTGCCAGCAACCTTGAGGGCAGGGGCTACGAGCAGTACTTC.

The rearrangement joins TRBV6-4 to TRBJ1-5, with TRBD1 as a possible D gene (6 bases). The V gene lost 6 bases and the J gene lost 3 bases, with 9 bases spanning the gap. Looked up from germline, CDR1 is MRHNA and CDR2 is SNTAGT. CDR3 length equals 13 residues. The CDR3 coding sequence is TGTGCCAGCAGACAGGGTCCCAATCAGCCCCAGCATTTT. Protein: CASRQGPNQPQHF.

The chain has TRBV6-7 and TRBJ1-3; 7 bases are a match to TRBD1. TRBV6-7 is treated as an ORF (open reading frame) with a function not yet certain. V gave up 9 bases and J gave up 0 bases; unmatched junction bases: 11. There are 16 residues in the CDR3. The CDR3 sequence: CARKLHRGPSGNTIYF. The CDR3 coding sequence is TGTGCCAGAAAACTCCACAGGGGACCCTCTGGAAACACCATATATTTT.

The chain joins TRBV7-6 to TRBJ2-2, with D possibly matching TRBD2 (5 bases). CDR3 length equals 14 residues. Germline CDR1 is SGHVS and CDR2 is FNYEAQ. V was trimmed by 8 bases and J by 0 bases, leaving 10 bases between them. CDR3 residues: CASQEDPNTGELFF. In nucleotides, the CDR3 is TGTGCCAGCCAGGAGGACCCGAACACCGGGGAGCTGTTTTTT. Using reference TRBV7-6 and TRBJ2-2 for the parts outside the CDR3, the full variable domain is GAGVSQSPRYKVTKRGQDVALRCDPISGHVSLYWYRQALGQGPEFLTYFNYEAQQDKSGLPNDRFSAERPEGSISTLTIQRTEQRDSAMYRCASQEDPNTGELFFGEGSRLTVL.

This clone came up once. This sequence joins TRBV7-9 and TRBJ2-5; tentative D call: TRBD1 (5 bases). Looked up from germline, CDR1 is SEHNR and CDR2 is FQNEAQ (reference sequence). Trimming removed 3 bases from V and 1 base from J, with 9 bases in between. This CDR3 is built from 14 residues. CDR3 bases: TGTGCCAGCAGCTTTTACGACAGCCAAGAGACCCAGTACTTC. The encoded protein is CASSFYDSQETQYF.

V and J are TRBV4-2 and TRBJ2-2; TRBD2 agrees at 10 bases. Germline V CDR1 and CDR2: LGHNA, YNFKEQ. The V and J ends lost 8 bases and 3 bases, in that order; junction bases with no gene match: 21. The CDR3 length is 20 residues. The CDR3 is CASPVFCLAGDPQDTGELFF. In nucleotides, the CDR3 is TGTGCCAGCCCTGTTTTTTGCCTAGCGGGAGACCCACAAGACACCGGGGAGCTGTTTTTT.

The chain uses TRBV27 and TRBJ2-2, with 8 bases identical to TRBD2. Germline V lookup: CDR1 MNHEY, CDR2 SMNVEV (reference sequence). The CDR3 totals 14 residues. J gave up 7 bases and V 5 bases, and 6 bases lay outside the gene matches. CDR3 loop: CASSRGTSIGELFF. The CDR3 DNA follows: TGTGCCAGCAGTCGCGGGACTAGTATCGGGGAGCTGTTTTTT.

The chain is built from TRBV5-4 and TRBJ1-6, with a weak D call TRBD1 (6 bases). The V gene lost 5 bases and the J gene lost 0 bases, with 24 bases spanning the gap. CDR3 size: 20 residues. CDR1 is SGHNT and CDR2 is YYREEE in the germline V gene (reference sequence). The CDR3 region has the DNA TGTGCCAGCAGACGAACCCCGGACAGCCACTCTGGCTCCTATAATTCACCCCTCCACTTT. It translates to CASRRTPDSHSGSYNSPLHF.

The chain is built from TRBV19 and TRBJ1-5; a possible D gene is TRBD1 (6 bases). The germline V gene has CDR1 LNHDA and CDR2 SQIVND (reference sequence). The CDR3 spans 14 residues. V dropped 6 bases and J dropped 3 bases, with 12 bases sitting between them. CDR3 coding DNA: TGTGCCAGTAGGAGGACAGAAGTCAATCAGCCCCAGCATTTT. This translates into CASRRTEVNQPQHF.

The chain uses TRBV27 and TRBJ2-1; maybe TRBD1 (7 bases). The germline CDR1 and CDR2 sequences are MNHEY and SMNVEV (reference sequence). The CDR3 has 18 residues. The V gene lost 2 bases and the J gene lost 1 base, with 18 bases spanning the gap. CDR3 bases: TGTGCCAGCAGTTTAGGCGGGGCCGGGACAGCTTCCTACAATGAGCAGTTCTTC. Translated: CASSLGGAGTASYNEQFF.

The genes are TRBV7-8 and TRBJ1-1; 7 bases line up with TRBD1. With 5 bases clipped from V and 11 bases from J, the junction kept 8 bases outside the gene matches. Germline-derived CDR1 and CDR2 are SGHVS and FQNEAQ. The length of the CDR3 is 12 residues. As DNA, the CDR3 is TGTGCCAGCAGCCGACCTGACAGGGTCGCTTTCTTT. As protein: CASSRPDRVAFF.

The chain links TRBV2 to TRBJ1-3; tentative D call: TRBD1 (6 bases). CDR3 length: 16 amino acids. The germline V and J ends were trimmed by 6 bases and 0 bases, with 15 bases remaining between them. The germline gives CDR1 SNHLY, CDR2 FYNNEI. The DNA for the CDR3 is TGTGCCAGCAGCACACAGGGTCTACACTCTGGAAACACCATATATTTT. It encodes CASSTQGLHSGNTIYF.

The chain combines TRBV6-5 with TRBJ2-1; weak D call: TRBD2 (5 bases). The CDR3 runs 12 residues. Germline loops: CDR1 MNHEY, CDR2 SVGAGI. Trimming took 6 bases from V and 8 from J, leaving 11 bases between them. CDR3 nucleotides: TGTGCCAGCAGGACGCCCGGGGATGAGCAGTTCTTC. Translating gives CASRTPGDEQFF.

This sequence joins TRBV27 and TRBJ1-5; D remains ambiguous. Deletions cut 5 bases from V and 0 bases from J, with 5 bases between. The germline gives CDR1 MNHEY, CDR2 SMNVEV (reference sequence). This CDR3 spans 13 amino acids. CDR3 sequence: CASSPFSNQPQHF. In DNA form, the CDR3 reads TGTGCCAGCAGTCCTTTTAGCAATCAGCCCCAGCATTTT.

The V gene is TRBV10-3, the J gene TRBJ1-2, with a weak D call TRBD1 (6 bases). Deletions cut 7 bases from V and 4 bases from J, with 16 bases between. The length of the CDR3 is 14 residues. Germline V gene data show CDR1 as ENHRY and CDR2 as SYGVKD. In DNA form, the CDR3 reads TGTGCCATCAACGAACAGGGTTTAGGCTATGGCTACACCTTC. Amino acid sequence: CAINEQGLGYGYTF.

The chain combines TRBV5-1 with TRBJ2-1, with D possibly matching TRBD2 (6 bases). Germline loops: CDR1 SGHRS, CDR2 YFSETQ. Trimming took 4 bases from V and 7 from J, leaving 15 bases between them. This CDR3 has 14 residues. In DNA, the CDR3 is TGCGCCAGCAGCGATCGAAGTGGGGGGAATGAGCAGTTCTTC. It encodes CASSDRSGGNEQFF.

CDR3 in DNA: TGTGCCAGCAGCCCTCGCGGGGGAAATGACTATGGCTACACCTTC. Translated: CASSPRGGNDYGYTF. The chain carries TRBV7-8 and TRBJ1-2; a weak D match, TRBD1 (5 bases). Germline CDR1 and CDR2: SGHVS and FQNEAQ. The CDR3 contains 15 residues. Trimming pared 5 bases from V and 3 bases from J, leaving 16 bases between.